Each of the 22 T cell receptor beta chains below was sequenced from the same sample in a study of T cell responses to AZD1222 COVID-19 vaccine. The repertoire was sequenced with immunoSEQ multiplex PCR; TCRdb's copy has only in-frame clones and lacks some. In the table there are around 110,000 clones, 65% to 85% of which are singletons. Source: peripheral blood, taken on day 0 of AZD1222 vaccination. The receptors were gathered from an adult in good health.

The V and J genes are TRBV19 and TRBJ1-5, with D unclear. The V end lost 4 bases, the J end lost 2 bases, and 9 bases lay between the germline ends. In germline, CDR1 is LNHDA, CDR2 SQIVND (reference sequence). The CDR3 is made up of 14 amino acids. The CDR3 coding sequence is TGTGCCAGTAGTAGCGGGATGGGCAATCAGCCCCAGCATTTT. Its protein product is CASSSGMGNQPQHF. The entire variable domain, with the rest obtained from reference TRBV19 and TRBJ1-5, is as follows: DGGITQSPKYLFRKEGQNVTLSCEQNLNHDAMYWYRQDPGQGLRLIYYSQIVNDFQKGDIAEGYSVSREKKESFPLTVTSAQKNPTAFYLCASSSGMGNQPQHFGDGTRLSIL.

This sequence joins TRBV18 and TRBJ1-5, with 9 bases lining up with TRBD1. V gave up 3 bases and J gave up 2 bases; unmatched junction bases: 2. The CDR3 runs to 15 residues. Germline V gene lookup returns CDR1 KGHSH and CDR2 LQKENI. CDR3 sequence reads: CASSPGQGGNQPQHF. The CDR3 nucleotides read TGTGCCAGCTCACCGGGACAGGGTGGCAATCAGCCCCAGCATTTT.

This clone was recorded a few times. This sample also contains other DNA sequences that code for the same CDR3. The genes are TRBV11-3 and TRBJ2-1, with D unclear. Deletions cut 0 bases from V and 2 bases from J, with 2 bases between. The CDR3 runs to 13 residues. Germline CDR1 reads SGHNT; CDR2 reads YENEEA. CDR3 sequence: CASSLDTYNEQFF. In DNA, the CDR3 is TGTGCCAGCAGCTTAGATACCTACAATGAGCAGTTCTTC.

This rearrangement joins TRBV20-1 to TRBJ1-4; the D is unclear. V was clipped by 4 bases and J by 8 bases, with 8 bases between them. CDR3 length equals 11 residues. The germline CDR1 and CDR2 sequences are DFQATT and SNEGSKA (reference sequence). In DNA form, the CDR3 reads TGCAGTGCTACCCCGGGGGAAAAACTGTTTTTT. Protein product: CSATPGEKLFF.

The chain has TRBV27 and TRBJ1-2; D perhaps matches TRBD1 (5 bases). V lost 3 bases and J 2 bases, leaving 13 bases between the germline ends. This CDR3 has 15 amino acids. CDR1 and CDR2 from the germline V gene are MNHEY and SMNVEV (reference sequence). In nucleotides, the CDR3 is TGTGCCAGCAGTTTCTTGCTAGGGGAGAACTATGGCTACACCTTC. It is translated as CASSFLLGENYGYTF.

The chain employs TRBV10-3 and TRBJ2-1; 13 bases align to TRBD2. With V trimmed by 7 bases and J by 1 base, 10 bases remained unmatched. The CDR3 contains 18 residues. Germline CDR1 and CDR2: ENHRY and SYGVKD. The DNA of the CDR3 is TGTGCCATCACCTCACTAGCGGGAGGGCCGAGATCCTACAATGAGCAGTTCTTC. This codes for CAITSLAGGPRSYNEQFF.

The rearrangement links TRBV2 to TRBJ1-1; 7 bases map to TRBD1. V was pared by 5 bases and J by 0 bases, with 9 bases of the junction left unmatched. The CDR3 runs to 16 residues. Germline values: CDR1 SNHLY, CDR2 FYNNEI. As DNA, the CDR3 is TGTGCCAGCAGTTCCGTACTGGACAGGATGAACACTGAAGCTTTCTTT. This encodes CASSSVLDRMNTEAFF.

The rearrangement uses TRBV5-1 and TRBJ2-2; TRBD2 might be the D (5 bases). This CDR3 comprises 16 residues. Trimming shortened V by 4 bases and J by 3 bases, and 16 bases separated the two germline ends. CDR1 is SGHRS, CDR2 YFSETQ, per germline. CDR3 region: CASSTGFTTYTGELFF. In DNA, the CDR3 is TGCGCCAGCAGCACGGGGTTCACCACCTACACCGGGGAGCTGTTTTTT.

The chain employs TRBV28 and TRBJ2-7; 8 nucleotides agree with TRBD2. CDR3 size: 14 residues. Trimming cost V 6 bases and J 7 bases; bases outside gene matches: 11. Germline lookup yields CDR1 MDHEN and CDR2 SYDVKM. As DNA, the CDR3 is TGTGCCAGCAGCGAACGGGGGGGGCTAAGGGAGCAGTACTTC. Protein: CASSERGGLREQYF.

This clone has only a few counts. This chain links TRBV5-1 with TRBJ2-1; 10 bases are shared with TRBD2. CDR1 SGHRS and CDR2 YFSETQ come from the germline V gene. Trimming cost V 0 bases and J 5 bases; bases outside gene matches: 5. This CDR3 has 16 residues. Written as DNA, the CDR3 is TGCGCCAGCAGCTTGGCCCCCCTAGCGGGAGACAATGAGCAGTTCTTC. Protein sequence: CASSLAPLAGDNEQFF. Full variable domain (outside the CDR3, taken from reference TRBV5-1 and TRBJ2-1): KAGVTQTPRYLIKTRGQQVTLSCSPISGHRSVSWYQQTPGQGLQFLFEYFSETQRNKGNFPGRFSGRQFSNSRSEMNVSTLELGDSALYLCASSLAPLAGDNEQFFGPGTRLTVL.

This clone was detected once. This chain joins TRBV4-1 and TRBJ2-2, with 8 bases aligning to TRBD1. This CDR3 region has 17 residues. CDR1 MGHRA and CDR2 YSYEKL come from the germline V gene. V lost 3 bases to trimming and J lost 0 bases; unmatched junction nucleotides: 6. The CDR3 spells CASSHGGTGSNTGELFF. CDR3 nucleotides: TGCGCCAGCAGCCACGGAGGGACAGGTTCGAACACCGGGGAGCTGTTTTTT.

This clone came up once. The CDR3 nucleotides are TGTGCCACCAGAAGAGAAGGTGGGCCCCAGCATTTT. Amino acid sequence: CATRREGGPQHF. This chain joins TRBV19 and TRBJ1-5; unclear D gene. Looked up from germline, CDR1 is LNHDA and CDR2 is SQIVND (reference sequence). CDR3 size: 12 residues. V lost 10 bases to trimming and J lost 9 bases, with 16 bases between them.

The CDR3 sequence is CASSLRDNYGYTF. CDR3 DNA: TGTGCCAGCAGCTTGAGGGATAACTATGGCTACACCTTC. The chain links TRBV12-3 or TRBV12-4 to TRBJ1-2, with unresolved D. Trimming took off 6 bases at V and 1 base at J, with 9 bases between the two ends. There are 13 residues in the CDR3.

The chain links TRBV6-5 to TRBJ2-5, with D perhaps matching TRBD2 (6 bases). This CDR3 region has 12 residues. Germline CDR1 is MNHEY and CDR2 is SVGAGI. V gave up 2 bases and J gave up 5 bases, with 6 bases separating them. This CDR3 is CASSYGGETQYF. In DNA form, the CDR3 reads TGTGCCAGCAGTTACGGGGGGGAGACCCAGTACTTC.

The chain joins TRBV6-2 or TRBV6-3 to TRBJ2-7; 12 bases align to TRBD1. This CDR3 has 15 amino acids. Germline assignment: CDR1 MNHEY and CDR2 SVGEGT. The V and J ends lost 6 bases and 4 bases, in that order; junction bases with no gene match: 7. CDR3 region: CASSSGTGGGYEQYF. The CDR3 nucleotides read TGTGCCAGCAGCTCCGGGACAGGGGGCGGTTACGAGCAGTACTTC.

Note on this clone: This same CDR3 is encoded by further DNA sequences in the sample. The CDR3 loop is CASRPGTAYGYTF. CDR3 DNA sequence: TGTGCCAGCAGACCTGGGACTGCCTATGGCTACACCTTC. This sequence joins TRBV28 and TRBJ1-2, with D perhaps matching TRBD1 (5 bases). Trimming took 6 bases from V and 4 from J, leaving 12 bases between them. This CDR3 spans 13 amino acids. Germline lookup yields CDR1 MDHEN and CDR2 SYDVKM.

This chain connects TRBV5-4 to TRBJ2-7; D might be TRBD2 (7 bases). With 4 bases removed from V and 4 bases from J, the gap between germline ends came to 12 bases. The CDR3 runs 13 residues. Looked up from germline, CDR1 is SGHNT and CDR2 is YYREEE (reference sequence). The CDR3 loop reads CASSPGGQYEQYF. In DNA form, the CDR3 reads TGTGCCAGCAGCCCGGGGGGCCAATACGAGCAGTACTTC. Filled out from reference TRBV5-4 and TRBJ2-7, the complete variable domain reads ETGVTQSPTHLIKTRGQQVTLRCSSQSGHNTVSWYQQALGQGPQFIFQYYREEENGRGNFPPRFSGLQFPNYSSELNVNALELDDSALYLCASSPGGQYEQYFGPGTRLTVT.

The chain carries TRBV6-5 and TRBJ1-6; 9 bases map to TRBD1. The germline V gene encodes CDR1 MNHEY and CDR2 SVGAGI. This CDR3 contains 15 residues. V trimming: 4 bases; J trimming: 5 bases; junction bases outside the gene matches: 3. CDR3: CASSWDRVDNSPLHF. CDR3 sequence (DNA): TGTGCCAGCAGTTGGGACAGGGTTGATAATTCACCCCTCCACTTT.

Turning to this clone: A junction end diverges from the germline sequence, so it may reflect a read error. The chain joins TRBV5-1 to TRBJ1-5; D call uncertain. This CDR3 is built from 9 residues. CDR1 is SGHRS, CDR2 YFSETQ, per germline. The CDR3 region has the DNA TGCGCCAGCAGCTTGACCCGACAATTT. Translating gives CASSLTRQF. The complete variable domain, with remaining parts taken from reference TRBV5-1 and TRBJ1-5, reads KAGVTQTPRYLIKTRGQQVTLSCSPISGHRSVSWYQQTPGQGLQFLFEYFSETQRNKGNFPGRFSGRQFSNSRSEMNVSTLELGDSALYLCASSLTRQFGDGTRLSIL.

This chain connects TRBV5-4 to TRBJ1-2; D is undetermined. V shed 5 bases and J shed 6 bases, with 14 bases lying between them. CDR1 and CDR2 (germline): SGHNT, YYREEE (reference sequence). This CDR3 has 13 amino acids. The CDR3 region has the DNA TGTGCCAGCAGTCGTGAGTGGGAGAATGGCTACACCTTC. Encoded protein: CASSREWENGYTF.

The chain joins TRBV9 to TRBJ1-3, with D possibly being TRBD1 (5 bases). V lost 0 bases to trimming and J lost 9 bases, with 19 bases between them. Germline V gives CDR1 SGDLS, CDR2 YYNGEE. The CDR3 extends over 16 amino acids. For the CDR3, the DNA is TGTGCCAGCAGCGTAGCTGAAGGCAGGGAATATAGCACCATATATTTT. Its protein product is CASSVAEGREYSTIYF.

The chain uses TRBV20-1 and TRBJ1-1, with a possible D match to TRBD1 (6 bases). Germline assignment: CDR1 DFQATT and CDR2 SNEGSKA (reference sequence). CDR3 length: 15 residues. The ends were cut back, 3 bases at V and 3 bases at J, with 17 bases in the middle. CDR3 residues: CSASGWGTPDTEAFF. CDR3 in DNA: TGCAGTGCTAGTGGGTGGGGGACACCGGACACTGAAGCTTTCTTT.